A selection of T cell receptor beta chains follows, all from one sample in a study of early T cells in non-severe SARS-CoV-2 infection. MiXCR, run by TCRdb on the 5' RACE reads, gives a single entry per CDR3 protein. The sample lists about 77,000 distinct CDR3 sequences; about 15% were seen once. Sequenced sample: whole blood. The receptors shown here come from an adult who was a healthcare worker with PCR-confirmed SARS-CoV-2 infection or an uninfected control (not recorded which). Both conserved end residues are trimmed from each CDR3.

v_call	j_call	cdr3_aa
TRBV7-9	TRBJ1-5	ASSQPTGTLGNQPQH
TRBV12-3/TRBV12-4	TRBJ2-7	ASSPGVAHEQY
TRBV20-1	TRBJ2-3	SALSGLAGVVDTQY
TRBV6-5	TRBJ2-7	ASSYLNPIYSGRARSYEQY
TRBV29-1	TRBJ2-7	SVDGLAGGEQY
TRBV7-3	TRBJ1-6	ASSLEVSSPLH
TRBV11-2	TRBJ1-5	ASSSRTGPTVADSNQPQH
TRBV28	TRBJ1-5	ASLSSYSNQPQH
TRBV30	TRBJ2-2	VFTAARPTGELF
TRBV7-6	TRBJ1-2	ASSPSGLNYGYT
TRBV27	TRBJ1-5	ASSLSGVSNQPQH
TRBV5-1	TRBJ2-3	ASSLGVTSVTDTQY
TRBV29-1	TRBJ2-5	SVRGTSGEETQY
TRBV10-3	TRBJ2-7	AISEGGQGAEQY
TRBV7-6	TRBJ1-1	ASSLAGEARTEAF
TRBV5-1	TRBJ2-7	ASSLGLAGDEQY
TRBV10-2	TRBJ2-3	ASTEPRRPDTQY
TRBV5-8	TRBJ2-3	ASSRGTGQYIDTQY
TRBV2	TRBJ1-4	ASSPGPRGANEKLF
TRBV7-6	TRBJ2-3	ASSLVPSGSSTDTQY
TRBV7-6	TRBJ2-7	ASSLVGTVSAYEQY
TRBV19	TRBJ1-1	ASRTGWDTEAF
TRBV5-1	TRBJ2-1	ASSFGLAGNEQF
TRBV11-3	TRBJ2-3	ASSAGGGPSTDTQY
TRBV5-1	TRBJ2-5	ASSLGAPQGQTQY
TRBV11-2	TRBJ1-1	ASSFYDSANTEAF
TRBV5-1	TRBJ1-1	ASSLVGWNTEAF
TRBV5-1	TRBJ1-2	ASSSGDREYGYT
TRBV28	TRBJ2-1	ASRAAGINEQF
TRBV6-2/TRBV6-3	TRBJ2-7	ASRPGQGRPYEQY
TRBV6-5	TRBJ1-2	ASSNGQRGYT
TRBV29-1	TRBJ2-5	SVRTAGETQY
TRBV10-2	TRBJ1-2	ASSVWGLTDGYT
TRBV29-1	TRBJ2-7	SVEGAYEQY
TRBV29-1	TRBJ1-2	SAAGQTFQYGYT
TRBV9	TRBJ1-1	ASSETGLNTEAF
TRBV3-1	TRBJ2-1	ASSQDDLRLAGYNEQF
TRBV10-3	TRBJ2-5	AIGTGQETQY
TRBV30	TRBJ2-1	AWSISASDKF
TRBV9	TRBJ1-6	ASSFHPNSPLH
TRBV12-3/TRBV12-4	TRBJ1-5	ASSFRENQPQH
TRBV10-1	TRBJ2-5	ASSDTGHGYQETQY
TRBV19	TRBJ1-6	ASSPGQGGTPLH
TRBV7-9	TRBJ1-2	ASSLAGTPNYGYT
TRBV7-9	TRBJ1-3	ASSRDLTGNTIY
TRBV5-5	TRBJ1-4	ASRETTTNEKLF